This T cell receptor (beta chain) originates from a study of blood T cell repertoires in COVID-19. The data were produced by immunoSEQ multiplex PCR, yet TCRdb's version contains in-frame clones alone and is incomplete. Of roughly 150,000 clones in the sample, about 90% were seen once. The sample comprised peripheral blood. The receptor was derived from a man in his 60s with acute or convalescent COVID-19.

Here the CDR3 DNA reads TGTGCCAGCAGCAAAATCCGGGACAGGGGGACAGATACGCAGTATTTT. As protein: CASSKIRDRGTDTQYF. The chain is built from TRBV7-9 and TRBJ2-3, with 11 bases identical to TRBD1. With V trimmed by 5 bases and J by 3 bases, 7 bases remained unmatched. The CDR3 has 16 amino acids. CDR1 SEHNR and CDR2 FQNEAQ come from the germline V gene (reference sequence).